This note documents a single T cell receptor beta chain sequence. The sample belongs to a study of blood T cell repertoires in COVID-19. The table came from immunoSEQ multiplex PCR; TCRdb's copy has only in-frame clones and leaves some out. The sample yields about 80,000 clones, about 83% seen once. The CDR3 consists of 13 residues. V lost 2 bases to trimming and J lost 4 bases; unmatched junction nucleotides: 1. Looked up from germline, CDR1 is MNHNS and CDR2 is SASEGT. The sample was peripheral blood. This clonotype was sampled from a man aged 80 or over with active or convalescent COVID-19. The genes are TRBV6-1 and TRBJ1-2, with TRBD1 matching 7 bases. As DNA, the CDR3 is TGTGCCAGCAGTGAAACAGGGGTCTATGGCTACACCTTC. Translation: CASSETGVYGYTF.